This T cell receptor beta chain was profiled in a study of T cells in localized non-small cell lung cancer. TCRdb's copy holds only in-frame clones and misses some; the assay was immunoSEQ multiplex PCR. The sample lists around 41,000 clones, 70% to 90% occurring once. The germline V gene has CDR1 SGHRS and CDR2 YFSETQ. The CDR3 has 14 amino acids. Trimming left V 4 bases short and J 0 bases short, with 11 bases between. Concerning this clone: Its antigen is undetermined.

General study findings and limits: Investigators sequenced only a single tumor region, leaving heterogeneity possible. Among the top 100 tumor clones, a median around 57 appeared in adjacent lung. A denser population of T cells in blood accompanied longer overall survival.

The sample in question was peripheral blood, obtained before any cancer treatment. The chain recombines TRBV5-1 with TRBJ2-7; a weak D match, TRBD2 (6 bases). This receptor was taken from a woman between 18 and 50 years old with stage III lung adenocarcinoma. The CDR3 loop reads CASSADGSSYEQYF. Here the CDR3 DNA reads TGCGCCAGCAGCGCCGACGGGAGCTCCTACGAGCAGTACTTC.